These T cell receptor beta chains were read from a single sample in a study of cytomegalovirus exposure and HLA in healthy donors. The assay was immunoSEQ multiplex PCR, and TCRdb's table has in-frame clones only and misses some. Altogether about 230,000 clones are present, almost 85% being singletons, with the ten largest covering 0.58%. The sequenced sample consisted of PBMCs. These receptors all come from a woman aged 40-49 years in good health and CMV-seronegative. The CDR3 runs from the conserved cysteine through the conserved F or W. The D gene is left open where the match is weak.

v_gene,d_gene,j_gene,CDR3nt,CDR3aa
TRBV2,NA,TRBJ2-5,TGTGCCAGCACGCAGGGTCGACGAAGAGAGACCCAGTACTTC,CASTQGRRRETQYF
TRBV9,TRBD1,TRBJ2-3,TGTGCCAGCAGCGCCGACAGGGGCACAGATACGCAGTATTTT,CASSADRGTDTQYF
TRBV28,NA,TRBJ1-4,TGTGCCAGCAGTTCTCCCGGGGGTGTTGAGCAACTGTTTTTT,CASSSPGGVEQLFF
TRBV7-3,NA,TRBJ1-1,TGTGCCAGCACTGAGGCAGCGAACACTGAAGCTTTCTTT,CASTEAANTEAFF
TRBV6-5,NA,TRBJ2-5,TGTGCCAGCAGACCTAAGCCTCCCTCTAAAAAGACCCAGTACTTC,CASRPKPPSKKTQYF
TRBV19,TRBD1,TRBJ1-2,TGTGCCAGTAGTCCGAGACAGGGAGGAAGAGTCTATGGCTACACCTTC,CASSPRQGGRVYGYTF
TRBV29-1,TRBD1,TRBJ1-4,TGCAGCGCCGAAACAGGGGTTGGGAAACTGTTTTTT,CSAETGVGKLFF
TRBV7-9,NA,TRBJ1-2,TGTGCCAGCAGCTTAGAGTTGGAGGGCTACACCTTC,CASSLELEGYTF
TRBV5-6,NA,TRBJ1-2,TGTGCCAGCAGCTTACGGGCCGGGGGGGACTATGGCTACACCTTC,CASSLRAGGDYGYTF
TRBV7-6,TRBD1,TRBJ2-7,TGTGCCAGCAGCTTAAGGGACAGGTTCTACGAGCAGTACTTC,CASSLRDRFYEQYF
TRBV19,NA,TRBJ1-2,TGTGCCAGTAGTAAAGGCAGGGAAACCTATGGCTACACCTTC,CASSKGRETYGYTF
TRBV28,NA,TRBJ1-3,TGTGCCAGCAGACCGGGAGGGGGTATGGCTGGAAACACCATATATTTT,CASRPGGGMAGNTIYF
TRBV6-5,TRBD1,TRBJ2-3,TGTGCCAGCAGTTGGGACAGGGGCACAGATACGCAGTATTTT,CASSWDRGTDTQYF
TRBV7-3,TRBD2,TRBJ2-1,TGTGCCAGCAGCTTAAGTGCGGCTAGCGGGTACAATGAGCAGTTCTTC,CASSLSAASGYNEQFF
TRBV9,NA,TRBJ1-2,TGTGCCAGCAGCGTTAGTGTTCCCCGCCGGTATGGCTACACCTTC,CASSVSVPRRYGYTF
TRBV10-1,TRBD1,TRBJ2-2,TGCGCCAGCAGGGGACAGAGTACCGGGGAGCTGTTTTTT,CASRGQSTGELFF
TRBV4-1,NA,TRBJ1-2,TGCGCCAGCAGCCAAGTAGGGACTCTATGGGGCTACACCTTC,CASSQVGTLWGYTF
TRBV13,NA,TRBJ2-1,TGTGCCAGCAGCTTAGAGAGCAATGAGCAGTTCTTC,CASSLESNEQFF